The 24 T cell receptor beta chains reported below all come from one sample, sequenced in a study of OX40 agonist ivuxolimab in advanced cancers. Some clones are missing from TCRdb's copy, which holds only in-frame ones; the method was immunoSEQ multiplex PCR. This table holds 45,000 to 60,000 clones, 80% to 95% found once. The source material was CD4+ or CD8+ T cells sorted from blood, sampled in a trial of the OX40 agonist ivuxolimab. All receptors come from an adult with an advanced solid tumor such as melanoma, head and neck, liver or kidney cancer.

The chain has TRBV27 and TRBJ2-1, with a weak D call TRBD2 (6 bases). Germline lookup yields CDR1 MNHEY and CDR2 SMNVEV (reference sequence). With 6 bases removed from V and 0 bases from J, the gap between germline ends came to 12 bases. This CDR3 contains 15 residues. The CDR3 DNA is TGTGCCAGCAGGGGCTTAGCGGCCTCCTACAATGAGCAGTTCTTC. It yields the protein CASRGLAASYNEQFF.

V gene TRBV7-8 combines with J gene TRBJ2-3, with 10 nucleotides matching TRBD2. Germline trimming cut 5 bases from V and 2 bases from J; bases unmatched to any gene: 4. Germline V lookup: CDR1 SGHVS, CDR2 FQNEAQ. This CDR3 spans 15 amino acids. CDR3 sequence: CASSPAGGLTDTQYF. Here the CDR3 DNA reads TGTGCCAGCAGCCCAGCGGGAGGGCTCACAGATACGCAGTATTTT. The full variable domain, completed using reference TRBV7-8 and TRBJ2-3, is GAGVSQSPRYKVAKRGQDVALRCDPISGHVSLFWYQQALGQGPEFLTYFQNEAQLDKSGLPSDRFFAERPEGSVSTLKIQRTQQEDSAVYLCASSPAGGLTDTQYFGPGTRLTVL.

V and J are TRBV6-1 and TRBJ2-7; tentative D call: TRBD1 (6 bases). This CDR3 spans 14 amino acids. Germline V gene data show CDR1 as MNHNS and CDR2 as SASEGT. V shed 3 bases and J shed 2 bases, with 11 bases lying between them. CDR3 sequence (DNA): TGTGCCAGCAGTGAGAGGGACAATCCCTACGAGCAGTACTTC. This encodes CASSERDNPYEQYF.

This CDR3 is CASSIGGYNEQFF. The CDR3 DNA reads as TGTGCCAGCAGCATCGGGGGATACAATGAGCAGTTCTTC. This rearrangement joins TRBV7-2 to TRBJ2-1; possible D gene TRBD2, 6 bases. The length of the CDR3 is 13 residues. V dropped 5 bases and J dropped 4 bases, with 9 bases sitting between them. The germline V gene encodes CDR1 SGHTA and CDR2 FQGNSA.

This clone was counted a few times. J is TRBJ2-7 and V is TRBV6-1; TRBD2 aligns across 7 bases. There are 14 residues in the CDR3. The J segment lost 5 bases and the V segment lost 7 bases, leaving 11 bases of the junction unmatched. CDR1 is MNHNS and CDR2 is SASEGT in the germline V gene. In DNA, the CDR3 is TGTGCCAGCATCAAGCGGGAACCCACCGACGAGCAGTACTTC. It codes for CASIKREPTDEQYF.

The sample holds a few counts of this clone. V gene TRBV9 combines with J gene TRBJ2-2; 10 bases map to TRBD2. V lost 4 bases to trimming and J lost 7 bases; unmatched junction nucleotides: 4. This CDR3 spans 14 amino acids. The germline gives CDR1 SGDLS, CDR2 YYNGEE. The CDR3 sequence: CASSSTSGHGELFF. DNA of the CDR3: TGTGCCAGCAGCTCGACTAGCGGGCACGGGGAGCTGTTTTTT.

This clone has a handful of counts. The rearrangement uses TRBV4-3 and TRBJ1-1; D is possibly TRBD1 (5 bases). Germline values: CDR1 LGHNA, CDR2 YSLEER. V dropped 0 bases and J dropped 5 bases, with 16 bases sitting between them. This CDR3 contains 16 residues. DNA of the CDR3: TGCGCCAGCAGCCAAGATTTCAGAAAGGGGTGGACTGAAGCTTTCTTT. Translation: CASSQDFRKGWTEAFF.

The chain employs TRBV5-5 and TRBJ2-7, with TRBD2 matching over 7 bases. The V gene's germline CDR1 is SGHKS and CDR2 YYEKEE (reference sequence). The V gene end was trimmed by 9 bases and the J gene end by 3 bases; junction bases not matched to a gene: 9. The CDR3 loop spans 13 amino acids. As DNA, the CDR3 is TGTGCCACCTCCTCGCGGGAGTACTACGAGCAGTACTTC. This codes for CATSSREYYEQYF.

The genes are TRBV19 and TRBJ2-6; no clear D. This CDR3 region has 16 residues. Germline V CDR1 and CDR2: LNHDA, SQIVND (reference sequence). V was trimmed by 0 bases and J by 1 base, leaving 7 bases between them. The CDR3 DNA reads TGTGCCAGTAGTATAGATCACGGTTCTGGGGCCAACGTCCTGACTTTC. Its translation: CASSIDHGSGANVLTF.

The chain has TRBV28 and TRBJ2-7, with a weak D call TRBD2 (6 bases). CDR3 length: 12 residues. In germline, CDR1 is MDHEN, CDR2 SYDVKM. V was trimmed by 6 bases and J by 7 bases, leaving 13 bases between them. For the CDR3, the DNA is TGTGCCAGCAGGGGCCTTGGAGGGGAGCAGTACTTC. Residues: CASRGLGGEQYF.

The chain joins TRBV9 to TRBJ1-1, with D perhaps matching TRBD1 (6 bases). Trimming took off 7 bases at V and 3 bases at J, with 13 bases between the two ends. Germline CDR1 SGDLS, CDR2 YYNGEE. The length of the CDR3 is 13 residues. DNA of the CDR3: TGTGCCAGCTCAGGGGCGGGCGACACTGAAGCTTTCTTT. Amino acid sequence: CASSGAGDTEAFF.

The J gene is TRBJ2-1, the V gene TRBV5-1; D perhaps matches TRBD2 (6 bases). Germline V gives CDR1 SGHRS, CDR2 YFSETQ. Trimming shortened V by 1 base and J by 1 base, and 12 bases separated the two germline ends. There are 16 residues in the CDR3. CDR3 region: CASSLPPAGSYNEQFF. In DNA form, the CDR3 reads TGCGCCAGCAGCTTGCCGCCAGCGGGTTCCTACAATGAGCAGTTCTTC.

In nucleotides, the CDR3 is TGCGCCAGCAGCTTGAATGTATGGACAGGTGAGCAGTTCTTC. Its protein product is CASSLNVWTGEQFF. The V gene is TRBV5-1, the J gene TRBJ2-1; TRBD1 matches at 7 bases. The CDR3 is made up of 14 amino acids. V lost 1 base and J lost 9; bases outside the gene matches: 7. Germline CDR1 SGHRS, CDR2 YFSETQ.

The chain carries TRBV19 and TRBJ1-2, with no clear D. There are 12 residues in the CDR3. Germline CDR1 is LNHDA and CDR2 is SQIVND (reference sequence). Trimming took 7 bases from V and 5 from J, leaving 11 bases between them. DNA for the CDR3: TGTGCCAGTAAAGAGGGCTGGTATGGCTACACCTTC. Protein: CASKEGWYGYTF. Combining the CDR3 with reference TRBV19 and TRBJ1-2 gives the whole variable domain DGGITQSPKYLFRKEGQNVTLSCEQNLNHDAMYWYRQDPGQGLRLIYYSQIVNDFQKGDIAEGYSVSREKKESFPLTVTSAQKNPTAFYLCASKEGWYGYTFGSGTRLTVV.

The gene calls are TRBV5-6 and TRBJ2-7; 9 bases agree with TRBD2. This CDR3 has 17 residues. Germline V gene data show CDR1 as SGHDT and CDR2 as YYEEEE. Trimming at V came to 0 bases and at J to 1 base, leaving 8 bases not matched to a gene. The CDR3 region has the DNA TGTGCCAGCAGCTTGGAGGGTAGCGGGAGTAGGTCCTACGAGCAGTACTTC. It specifies CASSLEGSGSRSYEQYF.

In nucleotides, the CDR3 is TGCGCCAGCAGACAGGGGAGTGCCTACAATGAGCAGTTCTTC. Translating it yields CASRQGSAYNEQFF. The chain links TRBV10-2 to TRBJ2-1; TRBD1 agrees at 7 bases. The CDR3 covers 14 residues. CDR1 is WSHSY and CDR2 is SAAADI in the germline V gene. V was clipped by 6 bases and J by 2 bases; unmatched bases: 4.

The gene calls are TRBV5-1 and TRBJ2-2; unclear D gene. The length of the CDR3 is 12 residues. The germline V gene has CDR1 SGHRS and CDR2 YFSETQ. V shed 2 bases and J shed 2 bases, with 1 base lying between them. The CDR3 reads CASSFNTGELFF. Here the CDR3 DNA reads TGCGCCAGCAGCTTTAACACCGGGGAGCTGTTTTTT.

The chain carries TRBV27 and TRBJ2-7; D assignment may be TRBD1 or TRBD2 (5 bases each). The germline V gene encodes CDR1 MNHEY and CDR2 SMNVEV (reference sequence). V was clipped by 6 bases and J by 0 bases, with 12 bases between them. The CDR3 spans 14 residues. Written as DNA, the CDR3 is TGTGCCAGCAGAGTGGGACCGGGCTCCTACGAGCAGTACTTC. Encoded protein: CASRVGPGSYEQYF.

The V call is TRBV5-8, the J call TRBJ1-5, with D maybe TRBD1 (6 bases). Trimming stripped 6 bases from V and 2 bases from J, with 18 bases between. The CDR3 totals 16 residues. Germline V gives CDR1 SGHTS, CDR2 YDEGEE. CDR3: CASTLITGRGNQPQHF. The CDR3 coding sequence is TGTGCCAGCACCCTAATTACAGGGAGGGGCAATCAGCCCCAGCATTTT.

The chain links TRBV28 to TRBJ2-7; D possibly uses TRBD1 or TRBD2 (6 bases each). CDR3 size: 13 residues. Deletions cut 7 bases from V and 2 bases from J, with 12 bases between. Per the germline V gene, CDR1 is MDHEN and CDR2 is SYDVKM. CDR3 sequence reads: CASKGGYTYEQYF. The CDR3 coding sequence is TGTGCCAGCAAGGGGGGCTACACCTACGAGCAGTACTTC.

The chain uses TRBV28 and TRBJ2-7; D gene unclear. From germline, CDR1 is MDHEN and CDR2 SYDVKM. This CDR3 contains 15 residues. V lost 6 bases, J lost 5 bases, and 20 bases lay in between. CDR3 nucleotides: TGTGCCAGCAGCCTGAGGATGGTGACCTTCCACGAGCAGTACTTC. It specifies CASSLRMVTFHEQYF.

This chain links TRBV11-1 with TRBJ2-5, with D perhaps being TRBD1 or TRBD2 (5 bases each). Trimming removed 10 bases from V and 2 bases from J, with 11 bases in between. The CDR3 consists of 12 residues. Germline CDR1 reads SGHAT; CDR2 reads FQDESV (reference sequence). CDR3 sequence (DNA): TGTGCCACAGAGGGGTGGCAAGAGACCCAGTACTTC. Its protein is CATEGWQETQYF.

V usage is TRBV19 and J usage is TRBJ2-1; D is perhaps TRBD2 (6 bases). Germline assignment: CDR1 LNHDA and CDR2 SQIVND (reference sequence). The germline V and J ends were trimmed by 5 bases and 0 bases, with 11 bases remaining between them. This CDR3 spans 15 amino acids. The CDR3 DNA is TGTGCCAGTAGTGAGCTAGCGAGCTCCTACAATGAGCAGTTCTTC. It codes for CASSELASSYNEQFF.

This clone appeared a single time. The V and J genes are TRBV5-1 and TRBJ2-1; 9 nucleotides line up with TRBD2. CDR1 and CDR2 (germline): SGHRS, YFSETQ. Trimming at V came to 0 bases and at J to 2 bases, leaving 3 bases not matched to a gene. The CDR3 has 16 residues. Here the CDR3 reads CASSLEPSGAYNEQFF. Written as DNA, the CDR3 is TGCGCCAGCAGCTTGGAACCTAGCGGGGCCTACAATGAGCAGTTCTTC.